Detailed here is one T cell receptor beta chain. This record belongs to a study of blood T cell repertoires in COVID-19. For the study at large: T cells, B-cell-depleted T cells, or PBMCs provided the cDNA or gDNA that served as material.

The table came from immunoSEQ multiplex PCR; TCRdb's copy has only in-frame clones and leaves some out. The table lists 540,000 or so clones, roughly nine tenths of them singletons. This TCR came from a woman aged 45 to 65 with COVID-19, enrolled during active disease. Material for sequencing was peripheral blood.

Here the CDR3 reads CAWSVPLARTEAFF. CDR3 coding DNA: TGTGCCTGGAGTGTACCCCTAGCTAGGACTGAAGCTTTCTTT. The chain recombines TRBV30 with TRBJ1-1; the D is unclear. V gave up 0 bases and J gave up 5 bases, with 13 bases separating them. The CDR3 totals 14 residues. From germline, CDR1 is GTSNPN and CDR2 SVGIG (reference sequence).